The text below deals with one T cell receptor (beta chain). Its antigen specificity is not known. The input lacks base qualities; no much larger clone sits a single base away. TCR beta CDR3 regions were amplified from RNA transcripts. The TCR CDR3 was subjected to a first round of RT-PCR using the HTBI primer set and the Qiagen OneStep RT-PCR kit. The libraries were constructed in a second round of multiplex PCR and then size-selected and purified. Paired-end sequencing of the libraries was performed with 100 bp reads on an Illumina HiSeq2000. The published analysis was carried out like this. SOAPnuke was used to process the raw data, removing reads that contained adapters or uncalled bases, had a mean Phred below 15, or lacked an exact match to the constant primer or identifier. High-quality paired reads were merged with COPE v1.2.5, and unique nucleotide sequences were defined as clonotypes. MiTCR v1.1 was used to align the clonotypes against IMGT TRBV, TRBD and TRBJ reference segments. Analysis was restricted to V-J combinations with a frequency above 0.0001, which covered roughly 99% of repertoires. A TCS score was defined as the ratio between F50 (clonal expansion) and ExV (chaos), using BLOSUM62-based TCRdist between CDR3 peptides within each V-J. Welch's t-statistics and random forest reduced around 510 V-J features to 10 to 15, which were used in a naive Bayes classifier (R e1071). TCRdb took the public reads, trimmed them with fastp at Q25, ran MiXCR for clone calling and kept in-frame beta chains. Each CDR3 protein gets just one entry, which takes the most common genes and DNA from the rows behind it. The V and J calls and clone size come from TCRdb's table, not from the authors' own analysis. The sample data list around 260,000 distinct CDR3 sequences, and around a quarter of these were observed just once. Jointly, the top ten make up about 30% of the sample.

This sample was taken from a study of T cells in Graves' hyperthyroidism and ophthalmopathy (dated by TCRdb to between 2017 and 2020). Looking at the study overall: Peripheral blood was sampled at the time of initial diagnosis, prior to any treatment. TCR V-J signatures able to tell the groups apart were searched for in a discovery cohort of 100 or so patients, of whom fewer than 45 had Graves' ophthalmopathy and around 58 had stable Graves' hyperthyroidism. Prospective prediction of ophthalmopathy was tested in an independent validation cohort consisting of about 20 hyperthyroidism patients and more than 15 patients who later progressed to ophthalmopathy. The approximately 98 discovery patients were randomly divided into training and test sets at a 7:3 ratio. In roughly six Graves' hyperthyroidism patients, the study also compared T-cell repertoires from thyroid tissue with T-cell repertoires from blood. Once sampling was done, hyperthyroidism patients were given methimazole at a starting dose of 30 mg daily, whereas ophthalmopathy patients were given high-dose intravenous methylprednisolone. According to the paper, TCR Vbeta CDR3 sequencing was carried out on some 140 peripheral blood samples, which came from more than 40 ophthalmopathy, some 73 hyperthyroidism and roughly 17 progressor patients.

What the research found in general, with its limitations: Most expanded thyroid clonotypes (frequency above 0.001) were also found in blood, which suggests that blood repertoires may mirror thyroid immune responses. In validation, the model predicted progression to ophthalmopathy with around 71% sensitivity and around 72% specificity, a median of around 6.6 months before onset. Ophthalmopathy was separated from stable hyperthyroidism by a 13 V-J signature model, with just over 85% sensitivity and 81% to 82% specificity obtained in cross-validation and 80%/75% obtained in testing. Sample size was not statistically predetermined, and blinding of investigators to group allocation was not performed.

Hyperthyroidism patients were newly diagnosed, had a disease duration of under 2 months, and were aged 18 to 65 years. The study excluded patients with uncontrolled infections, other autoimmune diseases, pregnancy or lactation. Diagnoses relied on clinical symptoms, serum thyroxine and TRAb, thyroid ultrasound and orbital computed tomography. For progressor patients, blood was drawn at the first diagnosis of hyperthyroidism, before any ophthalmopathy symptoms had appeared. Ficoll-Paque density gradient centrifugation was used to isolate PBMCs from approximately 10 ml of fresh peripheral blood. Progressor patients were first diagnosed with Graves' hyperthyroidism and then developed ophthalmopathy during follow-up. Trizol reagent was used to extract total RNA, and RNA quality was then checked on an Agilent 2100 Bioanalyzer. Counted from cysteine to phenylalanine, this CDR3 has 13 amino acids. Only the CDR3 DNA stays, 39 bases, in frame from base 1. As encoded in the germline V gene, CDR1 is SGHVS while CDR2 is FNYEAQ. Here V drops 5 bases and J drops 3 bases, and the junction holds 2 bases not matched to any gene.

The sequenced material came from blood. The sequence came from a man aged 35-49 years with Graves' hyperthyroidism that later progressed to Graves' ophthalmopathy. Rearrangement joined TRBV7-6 to TRBJ1-2, with 8 junctional bases fitting TRBD1. The sequence in DNA is TGTGCCAGCAGCGAGGGACAGGACTATGGCTACACCTTC. Protein translation: CASSEGQDYGYTF.